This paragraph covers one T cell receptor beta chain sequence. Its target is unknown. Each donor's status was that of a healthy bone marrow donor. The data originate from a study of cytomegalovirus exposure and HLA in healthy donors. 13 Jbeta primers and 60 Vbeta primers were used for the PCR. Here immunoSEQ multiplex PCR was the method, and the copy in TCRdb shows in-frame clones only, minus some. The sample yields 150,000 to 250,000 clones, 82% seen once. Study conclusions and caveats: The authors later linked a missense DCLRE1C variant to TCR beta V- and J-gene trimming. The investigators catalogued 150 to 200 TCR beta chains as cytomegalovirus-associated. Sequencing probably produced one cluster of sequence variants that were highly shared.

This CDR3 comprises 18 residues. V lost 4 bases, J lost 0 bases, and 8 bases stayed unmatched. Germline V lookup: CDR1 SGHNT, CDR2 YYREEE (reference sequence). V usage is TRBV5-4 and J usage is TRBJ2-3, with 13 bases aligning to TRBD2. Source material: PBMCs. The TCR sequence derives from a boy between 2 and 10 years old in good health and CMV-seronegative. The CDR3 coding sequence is TGTGCCAGCAGCCCAGGACTAGCGGGGGTTGGTAGCACAGATACGCAGTATTTT. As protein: CASSPGLAGVGSTDTQYF.